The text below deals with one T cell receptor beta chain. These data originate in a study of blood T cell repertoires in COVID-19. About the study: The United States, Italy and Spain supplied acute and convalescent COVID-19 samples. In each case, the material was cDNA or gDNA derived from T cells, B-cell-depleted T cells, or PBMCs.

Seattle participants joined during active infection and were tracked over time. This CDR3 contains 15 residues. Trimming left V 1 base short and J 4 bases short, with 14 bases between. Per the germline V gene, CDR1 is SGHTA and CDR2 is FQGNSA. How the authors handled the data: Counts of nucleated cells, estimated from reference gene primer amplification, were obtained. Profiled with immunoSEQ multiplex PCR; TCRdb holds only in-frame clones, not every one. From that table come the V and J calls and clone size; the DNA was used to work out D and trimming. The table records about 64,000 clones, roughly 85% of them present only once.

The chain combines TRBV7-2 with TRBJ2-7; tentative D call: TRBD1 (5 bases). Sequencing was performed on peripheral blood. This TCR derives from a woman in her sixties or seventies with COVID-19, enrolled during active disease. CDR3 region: CASSLDVLGDYEQYF. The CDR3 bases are TGTGCCAGCAGCTTAGACGTTCTAGGGGATTACGAGCAGTACTTC.